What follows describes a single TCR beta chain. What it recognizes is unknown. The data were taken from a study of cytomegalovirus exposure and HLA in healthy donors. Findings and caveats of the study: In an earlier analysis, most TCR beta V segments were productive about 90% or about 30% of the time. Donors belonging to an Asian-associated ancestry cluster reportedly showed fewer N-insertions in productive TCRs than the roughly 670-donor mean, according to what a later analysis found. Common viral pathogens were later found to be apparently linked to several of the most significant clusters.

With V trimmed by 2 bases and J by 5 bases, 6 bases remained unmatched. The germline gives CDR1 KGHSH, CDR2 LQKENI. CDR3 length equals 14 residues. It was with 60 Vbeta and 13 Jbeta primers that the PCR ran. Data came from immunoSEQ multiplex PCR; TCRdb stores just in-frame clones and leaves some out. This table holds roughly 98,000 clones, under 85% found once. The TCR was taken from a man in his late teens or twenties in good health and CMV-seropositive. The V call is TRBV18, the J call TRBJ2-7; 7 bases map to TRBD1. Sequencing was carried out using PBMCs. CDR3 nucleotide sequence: TGTGCCAGCTCACCAAGACAGGGTAGGAACGAGCAGTACTTC. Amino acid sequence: CASSPRQGRNEQYF.